The entry below describes one T cell receptor beta chain. The sample is drawn from a study of blood T cell repertoires in COVID-19. Study-wide context: COVID-19 samples collected from the United States, Italy and Spain covered acute and convalescent phases.

Profiling relied on immunoSEQ multiplex PCR, and the TCRdb table lists in-frame clones only, not all of them. Altogether around 110,000 clones are present, 76% being singletons, with the ten largest covering 5% to 7.5%. Material for sequencing was peripheral blood. This sequence was found in an elderly man with COVID-19, enrolled during active disease.

This chain's CDR3 is CASSPGTRKDTQYF. The DNA of the CDR3 is TGTGCCAGCAGCCCCGGGACTAGGAAAGATACGCAGTATTTT. The chain is built from TRBV11-2 and TRBJ2-3; 8 nucleotides match TRBD2. The CDR3 runs to 14 residues. From germline, CDR1 is SGHAT and CDR2 FQNNGV. Unmatched junction bases numbered 6, after V lost 5 bases and J lost 5 bases.